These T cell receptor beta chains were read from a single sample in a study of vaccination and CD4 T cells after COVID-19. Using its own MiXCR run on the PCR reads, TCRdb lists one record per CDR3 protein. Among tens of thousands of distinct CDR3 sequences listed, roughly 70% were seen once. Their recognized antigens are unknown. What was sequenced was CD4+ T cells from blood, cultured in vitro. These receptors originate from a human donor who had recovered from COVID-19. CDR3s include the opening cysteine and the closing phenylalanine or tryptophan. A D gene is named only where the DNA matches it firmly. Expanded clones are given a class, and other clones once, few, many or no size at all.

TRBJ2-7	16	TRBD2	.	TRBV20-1	TGCTCGACCCAAGGGACTAGCGGAAAGAGCTCCTACGAGCAGTACTTC	CSTQGTSGKSSYEQYF
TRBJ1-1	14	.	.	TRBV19	TGTGCCAGTCAATACAGGGAGATGAACACTGAAGCTTTCTTT	CASQYREMNTEAFF
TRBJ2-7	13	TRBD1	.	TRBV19	TGTGCCAGCCGAGGGGACAGGGTCTACGAGCAGTACTTC	CASRGDRVYEQYF
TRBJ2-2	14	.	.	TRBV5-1	TGCGCCAGCAGCTCATACAGGGAAGGGGGGGAGCTGTTTTTT	CASSSYREGGELFF
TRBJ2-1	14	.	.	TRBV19	TGTGCCAGTAGTATAAAACAGGGTCGGAATGAGCAGTTCTTC	CASSIKQGRNEQFF
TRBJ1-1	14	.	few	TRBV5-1	TGCGCCAGCAGCGGGCTTGGGGTAAACACTGAAGCTTTCTTT	CASSGLGVNTEAFF
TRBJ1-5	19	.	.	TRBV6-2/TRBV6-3	TGTGCCAGCAGTTACCCGACAGGCAAGGGGTTGATTAACAATCAGCCCCAGCATTTT	CASSYPTGKGLINNQPQHF
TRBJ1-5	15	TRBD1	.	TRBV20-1	TGCAGTGCGACCCGGGACAGGCGGAACAATCAGCCCCAGCATTTT	CSATRDRRNNQPQHF
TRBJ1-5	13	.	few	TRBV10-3	TGTGCCATCAACATGGGGAGCAATCAGCCCCAGCATTTT	CAINMGSNQPQHF
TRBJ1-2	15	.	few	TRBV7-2	TGTGCCAGCAGCTCTGGGGGGACGGCTAACTATGGCTACACCTTC	CASSSGGTANYGYTF
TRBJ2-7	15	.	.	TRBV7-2	TGTGCCAGCAGCTTAGCAAGTCAACGCACCTACGAGCAGTACTTC	CASSLASQRTYEQYF
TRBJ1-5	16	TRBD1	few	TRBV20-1	TGCAGTGCTAGACTCCGAGGGGGCAGCAGGTACCAGCCCCAGCATTTT	CSARLRGGSRYQPQHF
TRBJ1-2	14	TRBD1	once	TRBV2	TGTGCCAGCAGCACCCAGGGGGCGCGGTATGGCTACACCTTC	CASSTQGARYGYTF
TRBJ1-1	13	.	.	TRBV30	TGTGCCTGGAGTGAAGCAGGGCACACTGAAGCTTTCTTT	CAWSEAGHTEAFF
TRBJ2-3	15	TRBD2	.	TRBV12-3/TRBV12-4	TGTGCCAGCAGCCCTCGGGGGGGTAGCACAGATACGCAGTATTTT	CASSPRGGSTDTQYF
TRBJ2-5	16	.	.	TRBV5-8	TGTGCCAGCAGCCCGCAAACCGGAGGGGTACAAGAGACCCAGTACTTC	CASSPQTGGVQETQYF
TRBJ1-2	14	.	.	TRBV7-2	TGTGCCAGCAGCTTAAGGTTCGGCGGAGGCGGCTACACCTTC	CASSLRFGGGGYTF
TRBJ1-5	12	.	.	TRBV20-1	TGCAGTGCTAGAGCCCCGGATCAGCCCCAGCATTTT	CSARAPDQPQHF
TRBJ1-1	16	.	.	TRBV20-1	TGCAGTGCTAGTTTGTCCCCGGGCCGGCCCGGCACTGAAGCTTTCTTT	CSASLSPGRPGTEAFF
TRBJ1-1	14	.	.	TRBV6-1	TGTGCCAGTATACCTCGGCAGGGCGGCAATGAAGCTTTCTTT	CASIPRQGGNEAFF
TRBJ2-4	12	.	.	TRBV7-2	TGTGCCAGCAGCTTAGACCGACGGATTCAGTACTTC	CASSLDRRIQYF
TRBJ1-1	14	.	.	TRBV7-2	TGTGCCAGCAGCTCGACAGCTTTGAACACTGAAGCTTTCTTT	CASSSTALNTEAFF
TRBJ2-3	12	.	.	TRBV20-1	TGCAGTGCTAGGGCCGGGGCAGATACGCAGTATTTT	CSARAGADTQYF
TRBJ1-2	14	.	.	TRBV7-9	TGTGCCAGCAGCCTCGGGGGGCAGAGCTATGGCTACACCTTC	CASSLGGQSYGYTF
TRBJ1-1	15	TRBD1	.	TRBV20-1	TGCAGTGCTAGATCGGGGACAGGGGGGAACACTGAAGCTTTCTTT	CSARSGTGGNTEAFF
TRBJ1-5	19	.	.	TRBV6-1	TGTGCCAGCAGCCCCAGGGCCCGCGGGAGGATTTTGGGCAATCAGCCCCAGCATTTT	CASSPRARGRILGNQPQHF
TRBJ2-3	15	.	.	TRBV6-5	TGTGCCAGCAGTTTTAACCAGCCTGCCACAGATACGCAGTATTTT	CASSFNQPATDTQYF
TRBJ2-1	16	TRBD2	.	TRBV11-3	TGTGCCAGCAGCTCGCAACTAGCGGGAGGCATCAATGAGCAGTTCTTC	CASSSQLAGGINEQFF
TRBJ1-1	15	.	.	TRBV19	TGTGCCAGTACCACTCGGGGACCGAGGAACACTGAAGCTTTCTTT	CASTTRGPRNTEAFF
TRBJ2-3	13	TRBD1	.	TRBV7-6	TGTGCTAGCAGTTTGGACAGGCGGGATACGCAGTATTTT	CASSLDRRDTQYF
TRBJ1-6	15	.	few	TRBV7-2	TGTGCCAGCAGCCTGGGACAAGCAGAGAGTTCACCCCTCCACTTT	CASSLGQAESSPLHF
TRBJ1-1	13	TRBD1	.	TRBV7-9	TGTGCCAGCAGGGGACAGGGGTTCACTGAAGCTTTCTTT	CASRGQGFTEAFF
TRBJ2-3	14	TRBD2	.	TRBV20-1	TGCAGTTTACCACTAGCGGGAGGAGGCGATACGCAGTATTTT	CSLPLAGGGDTQYF
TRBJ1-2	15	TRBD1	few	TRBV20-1	TGCAGTGCTCAACCCCCAGGGGGCAGGGGAATTGGCTACACCTTC	CSAQPPGGRGIGYTF
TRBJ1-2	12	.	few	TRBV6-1	TGTGCCAGCAGCGAGACCCTCTATGGCTACACCTTC	CASSETLYGYTF
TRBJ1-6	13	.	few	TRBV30	TGTGCCTGGATTTTGTCAGGGAATTCACCCCTCCACTTT	CAWILSGNSPLHF
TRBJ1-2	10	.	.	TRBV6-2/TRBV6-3	TGTGCCAGCGGCCCCGGCAGCTACACCTTC	CASGPGSYTF
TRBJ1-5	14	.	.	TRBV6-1	TGTGCCAGCAGTGAAGGGCCTGGAGGTCAGCCCCAGCATTTT	CASSEGPGGQPQHF
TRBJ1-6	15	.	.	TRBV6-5	TGTGCCAGCAGTTACTCGGGGGGGGGGCGTTCACCCCTCCACTTT	CASSYSGGGRSPLHF
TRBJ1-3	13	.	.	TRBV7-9	TGTGCCAGCAGCTTATTCTCTGGAAACACCATATATTTT	CASSLFSGNTIYF
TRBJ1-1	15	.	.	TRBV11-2	TGTGCCAGCAGCTTAGATCAAAGGAGAGACACTGAAGCTTTCTTT	CASSLDQRRDTEAFF
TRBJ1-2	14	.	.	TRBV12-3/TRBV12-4	TGTGCCAGCAGTTTAGGGGGAGGGGTCTATGGCTACACCTTC	CASSLGGGVYGYTF
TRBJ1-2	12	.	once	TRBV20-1	TGCAGTGCTAGAGTAACAAACTATGGCTACACCTTC	CSARVTNYGYTF
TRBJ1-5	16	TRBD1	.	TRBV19	TGTGCCAGTAAACTCTGGGGACAGGACGCCTATCAGCCCCAGCATTTT	CASKLWGQDAYQPQHF
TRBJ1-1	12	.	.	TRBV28	TGTGCCAGCAGTTCCCCAGGGTCTGAAGCTTTCTTT	CASSSPGSEAFF
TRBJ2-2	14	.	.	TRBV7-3	TGTGCCAGCCAAGAGATACAGGGACCCGGGGAGCTGTTTTTT	CASQEIQGPGELFF
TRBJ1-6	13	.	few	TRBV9	TGTGCCAGCAGCGTAGGGGAAAATTCACCCCTCCACTTT	CASSVGENSPLHF
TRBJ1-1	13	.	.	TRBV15	TGTGCCACCAGCAGACAGGCGAACACTGAAGCTTTCTTT	CATSRQANTEAFF